Sequencing of this T cell receptor (beta chain) was carried out in a study of response to subunit inactivated influenza vaccine. Study results and caveats: It was suggested by the authors that few new T cells are recruited by each seasonal influenza vaccination.

Comment on this clonotype: Its antigen is currently unknown.

MiXCR was run by TCRdb on the RT-PCR reads, yielding one entry per CDR3 protein. The data show about 620,000 distinct CDR3 sequences, approximately 12% seen once. Trimming left V 0 bases short and J 5 bases short, with 5 bases between. Germline-derived CDR1 and CDR2 are SEHNR and FQNEAQ (reference sequence). The CDR3 runs to 13 residues. V gene TRBV7-9 combines with J gene TRBJ2-1; unclear D gene. The clonotype originates from a man aged 50-60 years who received an inactivated influenza vaccine. The source was PBMCs from blood, collected on the day of vaccination. CDR3 sequence (DNA): TGTGCCAGCAGCTTAGCTCCCGACAATGAGCAGTTCTTC. Its protein product is CASSLAPDNEQFF.